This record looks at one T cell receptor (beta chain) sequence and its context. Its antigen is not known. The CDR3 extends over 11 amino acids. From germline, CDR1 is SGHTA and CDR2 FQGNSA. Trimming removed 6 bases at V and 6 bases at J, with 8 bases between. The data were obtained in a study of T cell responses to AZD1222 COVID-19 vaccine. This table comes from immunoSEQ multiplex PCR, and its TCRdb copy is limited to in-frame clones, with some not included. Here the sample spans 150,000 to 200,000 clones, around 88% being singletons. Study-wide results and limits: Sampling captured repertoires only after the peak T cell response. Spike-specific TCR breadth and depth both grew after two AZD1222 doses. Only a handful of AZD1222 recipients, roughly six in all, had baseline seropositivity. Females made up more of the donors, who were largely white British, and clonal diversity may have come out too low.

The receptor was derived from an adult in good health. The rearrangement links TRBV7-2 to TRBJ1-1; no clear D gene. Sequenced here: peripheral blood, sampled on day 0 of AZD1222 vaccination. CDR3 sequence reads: CASRDSAEAFF. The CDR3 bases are TGTGCCAGCAGGGATAGCGCTGAAGCTTTCTTT.